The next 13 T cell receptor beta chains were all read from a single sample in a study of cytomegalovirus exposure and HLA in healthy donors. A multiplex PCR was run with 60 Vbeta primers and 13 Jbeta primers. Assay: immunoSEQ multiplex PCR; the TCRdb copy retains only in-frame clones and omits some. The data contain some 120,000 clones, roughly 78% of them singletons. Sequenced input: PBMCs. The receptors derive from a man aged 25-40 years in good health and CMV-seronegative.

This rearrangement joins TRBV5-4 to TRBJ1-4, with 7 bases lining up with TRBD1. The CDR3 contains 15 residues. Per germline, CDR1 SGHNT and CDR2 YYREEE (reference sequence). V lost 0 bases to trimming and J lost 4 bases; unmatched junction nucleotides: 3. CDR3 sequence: CASSLAGTVNEKLFF. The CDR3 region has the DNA TGTGCCAGCAGCTTGGCCGGGACAGTTAATGAAAAACTGTTTTTT.

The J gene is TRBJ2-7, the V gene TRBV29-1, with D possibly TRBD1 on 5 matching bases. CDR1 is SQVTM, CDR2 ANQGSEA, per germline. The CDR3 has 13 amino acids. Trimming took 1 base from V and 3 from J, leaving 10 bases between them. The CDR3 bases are TGCAGCGTTGAAGTCAGGGATATCTACGAGCAGTACTTC. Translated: CSVEVRDIYEQYF.

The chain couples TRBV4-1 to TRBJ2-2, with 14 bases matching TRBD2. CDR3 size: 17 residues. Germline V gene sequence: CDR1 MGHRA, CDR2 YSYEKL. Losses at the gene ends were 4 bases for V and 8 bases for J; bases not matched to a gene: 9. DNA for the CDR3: TGCGCCAGCAGCCCTTCCGGGACTAGCGGGGGAGCTGGGGAGCTGTTTTTT. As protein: CASSPSGTSGGAGELFF.

CDR3 sequence (DNA): TGTGCCAGCAGTTTAGCGGGGAATTTGAATGGCTACACCTTC. It translates to CASSLAGNLNGYTF. The V gene is TRBV27, the J gene TRBJ1-2; D call uncertain. The V gene lost 2 bases and the J gene lost 6 bases, with 13 bases spanning the gap. The CDR3 totals 14 residues. In germline, CDR1 is MNHEY, CDR2 SMNVEV (reference sequence).

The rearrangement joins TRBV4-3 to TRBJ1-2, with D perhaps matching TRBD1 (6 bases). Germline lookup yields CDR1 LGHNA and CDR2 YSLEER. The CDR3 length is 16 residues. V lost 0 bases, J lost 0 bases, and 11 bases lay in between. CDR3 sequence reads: CASSQEGAEPNYGYTF. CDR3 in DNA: TGCGCCAGCAGCCAAGAGGGGGCAGAGCCTAACTATGGCTACACCTTC.

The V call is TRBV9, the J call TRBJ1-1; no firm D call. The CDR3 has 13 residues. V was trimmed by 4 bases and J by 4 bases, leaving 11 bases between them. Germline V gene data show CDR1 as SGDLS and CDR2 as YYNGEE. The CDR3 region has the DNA TGTGCCAGCAGCTTGACTTCTTTCACTGAAGCTTTCTTT. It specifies CASSLTSFTEAFF. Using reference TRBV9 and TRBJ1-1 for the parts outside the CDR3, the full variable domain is DSGVTQTPKHLITATGQRVTLRCSPRSGDLSVYWYQQSLDQGLQFLIQYYNGEERAKGNILERFSAQQFPDLHSELNLSSLELGDSALYFCASSLTSFTEAFFGQGTRLTVV.

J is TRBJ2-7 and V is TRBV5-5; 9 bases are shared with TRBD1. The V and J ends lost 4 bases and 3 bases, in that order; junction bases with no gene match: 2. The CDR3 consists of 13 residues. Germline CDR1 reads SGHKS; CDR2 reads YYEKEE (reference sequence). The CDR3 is CASSRGQGYEQYF. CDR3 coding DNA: TGTGCCAGCAGCCGGGGACAGGGCTACGAGCAGTACTTC. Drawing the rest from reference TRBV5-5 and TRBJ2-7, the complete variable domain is DAGVTQSPTHLIKTRGQQVTLRCSPISGHKSVSWYQQVLGQGPQFIFQYYEKEERGRGNFPDRFSARQFPNYSSELNVNALLLGDSALYLCASSRGQGYEQYFGPGTRLTVT.

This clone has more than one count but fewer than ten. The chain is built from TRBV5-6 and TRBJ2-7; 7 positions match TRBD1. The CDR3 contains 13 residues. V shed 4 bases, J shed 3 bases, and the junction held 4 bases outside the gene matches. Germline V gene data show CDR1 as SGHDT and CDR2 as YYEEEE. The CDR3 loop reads CASSQGQLYEQYF. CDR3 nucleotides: TGTGCCAGCAGCCAGGGACAGCTCTACGAGCAGTACTTC.

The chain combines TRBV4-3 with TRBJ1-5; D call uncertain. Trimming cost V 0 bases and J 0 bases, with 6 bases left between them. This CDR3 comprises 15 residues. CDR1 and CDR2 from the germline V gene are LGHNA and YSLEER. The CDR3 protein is CASSQDPYSNQPQHF. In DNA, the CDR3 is TGCGCCAGCAGCCAAGACCCCTATAGCAATCAGCCCCAGCATTTT.

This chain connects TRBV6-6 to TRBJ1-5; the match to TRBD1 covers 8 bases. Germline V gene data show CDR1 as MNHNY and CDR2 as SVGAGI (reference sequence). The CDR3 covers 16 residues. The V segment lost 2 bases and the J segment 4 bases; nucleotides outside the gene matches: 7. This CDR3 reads CASSYIPRGPNQPQHF. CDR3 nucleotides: TGTGCCAGCAGTTACATCCCCAGGGGGCCGAATCAGCCCCAGCATTTT.

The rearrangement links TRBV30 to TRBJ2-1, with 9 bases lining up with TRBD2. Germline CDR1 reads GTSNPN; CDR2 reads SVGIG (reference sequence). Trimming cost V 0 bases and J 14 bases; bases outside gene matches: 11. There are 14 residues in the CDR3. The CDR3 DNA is TGTGCCTGGAGTGTAGTGGCGGGGGGGCCTTTAGAGTTCTTC. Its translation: CAWSVVAGGPLEFF.

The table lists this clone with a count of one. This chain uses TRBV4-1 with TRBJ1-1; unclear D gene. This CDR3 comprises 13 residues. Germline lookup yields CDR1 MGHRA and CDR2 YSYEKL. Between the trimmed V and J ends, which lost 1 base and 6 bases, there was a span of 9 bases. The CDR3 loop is CASSQGVTAEAFF. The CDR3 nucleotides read TGCGCCAGCAGCCAAGGAGTTACCGCTGAAGCTTTCTTT.

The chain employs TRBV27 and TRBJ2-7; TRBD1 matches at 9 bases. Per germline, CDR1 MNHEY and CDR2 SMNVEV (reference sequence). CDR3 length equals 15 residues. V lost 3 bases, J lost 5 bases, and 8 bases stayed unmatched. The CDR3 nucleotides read TGTGCCAGCAGTTTCCTTGGGACAGGGATCGACGAGCAGTACTTC. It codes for CASSFLGTGIDEQYF.